Below are 25 T cell receptor beta chains sequenced from a single sample in a study of T-cell reconstitution after alpha-beta-depleted transplantation in children. During its preparation, the TCRbeta library received unique molecular identifiers. Each CDR3 protein gets one entry after TCRdb re-called the PCR reads with MiXCR. This sample carries just over 950,000 distinct CDR3 sequences, about 29% of them seen once, and the ten largest clones take 28%. The sample here was PBMCs, mostly from graft donor cells, taken 360 days after TCRalphabeta/CD19-depleted stem cell transplant. The receptors were gathered from a boy in the first two years of life who had a stem cell transplant for SCID, so the T cells may come from the graft donor.

V gene TRBV4-1 combines with J gene TRBJ2-1; the match to TRBD2 covers 7 bases. The CDR3 runs 15 residues. V dropped 0 bases and J dropped 10; count of bases not matched to a gene: 9. The germline V gene encodes CDR1 MGHRA and CDR2 YSYEKL. CDR3 nucleotide sequence: TGCGCCAGCAGCCAAGATTTCCGACTAGCAGGGGAGCAGTTCTTC. Translated: CASSQDFRLAGEQFF.

This chain connects TRBV29-1 to TRBJ1-1; D not resolved. The CDR3 is 14 amino acids. Trimming removed 7 bases at V and 3 bases at J, with 18 bases between. Germline-derived CDR1 and CDR2 are SQVTM and ANQGSEA. CDR3 in amino acids: CSGWNWERDTEAFF. The CDR3 region has the DNA TGCAGCGGGTGGAACTGGGAGCGGGACACTGAAGCTTTCTTT.

The chain couples TRBV27 to TRBJ1-4; D is uncertain. Trimming left V 1 base short and J 6 bases short, with 6 bases between. The CDR3 is made up of 13 amino acids. The germline CDR1 and CDR2 sequences are MNHEY and SMNVEV (reference sequence). CDR3 region: CASSLFRDEKLFF. The CDR3 DNA sequence: TGTGCCAGCAGTTTATTTAGGGATGAAAAACTGTTTTTT.

CDR3 sequence: CSVVSGVPGELFF. CDR3 DNA sequence: TGCAGCGTTGTGTCAGGGGTTCCCGGGGAGCTGTTTTTT. V is TRBV29-1 and J is TRBJ2-2; D is possibly TRBD1 (6 bases). CDR1 is SQVTM, CDR2 ANQGSEA, per germline. V lost 4 bases and J lost 6, with 12 bases in between. The CDR3 runs to 13 residues.

The J gene is TRBJ2-1, the V gene TRBV2; 8 bases match TRBD1. CDR3 size: 18 residues. The V gene's germline CDR1 is SNHLY and CDR2 FYNNEI. Unmatched junction bases numbered 20, after V lost 7 bases and J lost 6 bases. The chain's CDR3 is CASILRSTGTGAVNEQFF. Here the CDR3 DNA reads TGTGCCAGCATCCTCAGGTCGACCGGGACAGGCGCGGTCAATGAGCAGTTCTTC.

This clonotype was found a few times. The chain uses TRBV6-1 and TRBJ1-6; D is unresolved. The germline CDR1 and CDR2 sequences are MNHNS and SASEGT. The CDR3 extends over 16 amino acids. Trimming cost V 6 bases and J 0 bases, with 12 bases left between them. The CDR3 loop is CASRLTGSSYNSPLHF. The CDR3 coding sequence is TGTGCCAGCAGGCTGACGGGAAGCTCCTATAATTCACCCCTCCACTTT.

The chain links TRBV20-1 to TRBJ2-2; D is unclear. Trimming removed 0 bases from V and 3 bases from J, with 8 bases in between. The CDR3 has 14 amino acids. Germline V gene lookup returns CDR1 DFQATT and CDR2 SNEGSKA (reference sequence). The CDR3 loop is CSARDVGHTGELFF. CDR3 DNA: TGCAGTGCTAGAGATGTAGGTCACACCGGGGAGCTGTTTTTT.

This clonotype was counted at least ten times. J is TRBJ1-1 and V is TRBV28; D possibly corresponds to TRBD1 (5 bases). CDR3 size: 15 residues. The germline V gene encodes CDR1 MDHEN and CDR2 SYDVKM. The V gene lost 5 bases and the J gene lost 4 bases, with 17 bases spanning the gap. The CDR3 is CASSPDLGVGTEAFF. CDR3 nucleotide sequence: TGTGCCAGCAGTCCCGACTTGGGGGTGGGCACTGAAGCTTTCTTT.

This chain connects TRBV5-1 to TRBJ2-1; the match to TRBD2 covers 10 bases. With 0 bases clipped from V and 7 bases from J, the junction kept 7 bases outside the gene matches. CDR3 length equals 16 residues. CDR1 and CDR2 from the germline V gene are SGHRS and YFSETQ. The CDR3 is CASSLAGSGGLNEQFF. The CDR3 DNA follows: TGCGCCAGCAGCTTGGCCGGTAGCGGGGGGTTGAATGAGCAGTTCTTC.

In its sample, this clonotype was seen a few times. The V call is TRBV1, the J call TRBJ2-3. TRBV1 is an annotated pseudogene. The CDR3 contains 16 residues. In DNA form, the CDR3 reads TGCACCAGCAGCCAAGTTCCCAGAGCAAGCACAGATACGCAGTATTTT. Translating it yields CTSSQVPRASTDTQYF.

The chain uses TRBV24-1 and TRBJ2-7; 10 nucleotides align to TRBD1. V gave up 5 bases and J gave up 4 bases; unmatched junction bases: 10. Per germline, CDR1 KGHDR and CDR2 SFDVKD. The CDR3 is 16 amino acids. The CDR3 sequence: CATSGRTGQGWYEQYF. The CDR3 DNA sequence: TGTGCCACCAGTGGTCGGACGGGACAGGGGTGGTACGAGCAGTACTTC.

This clonotype was counted between two and nine times. This rearrangement joins TRBV6-5 to TRBJ2-7, with 11 bases identical to TRBD1. The CDR3 extends over 14 amino acids. Germline CDR1 reads MNHEY; CDR2 reads SVGAGI. Unmatched junction bases numbered 7, after V lost 6 bases and J lost 6 bases. The CDR3 is CASSLRTGGIEQYF. CDR3 nucleotide sequence: TGTGCCAGCAGCTTAAGGACAGGGGGCATCGAGCAGTACTTC.

This clonotype was counted only a few times. This chain links TRBV24-1 with TRBJ2-3; the match to TRBD2 covers 7 bases. The CDR3 is made up of 15 amino acids. Trimming cost V 1 base and J 2 bases; bases outside gene matches: 2. The V gene's germline CDR1 is KGHDR and CDR2 SFDVKD. As DNA, the CDR3 is TGTGCCACCAGTGATTTAGGGACTAACACAGATACGCAGTATTTT. This encodes CATSDLGTNTDTQYF.

This chain joins TRBV10-3 and TRBJ2-3; D not resolved. The V and J ends lost 3 bases and 2 bases respectively, with 12 bases between them. The CDR3 is 15 amino acids. The germline CDR1 and CDR2 sequences are ENHRY and SYGVKD. Written as DNA, the CDR3 is TGTGCCATCAGTGATCGACAACTCCCCACAGATACGCAGTATTTT. The encoded protein is CAISDRQLPTDTQYF.

The chain links TRBV29-1 to TRBJ2-1, with D perhaps matching TRBD2 (6 bases). Deletions cut 3 bases from V and 8 bases from J, with 14 bases between. This CDR3 has 13 amino acids. Germline CDR1 and CDR2: SQVTM and ANQGSEA. The DNA of the CDR3 is TGCAGCGTTGACACCGGGGGATTCGATGAGCAGTTCTTC. This sequence encodes CSVDTGGFDEQFF.

This clonotype has just one count. The CDR3 loop is CASSLEGARGDTQYF. In nucleotides, the CDR3 is TGTGCCAGCAGCTTAGAAGGGGCTCGGGGAGATACGCAGTATTTT. This chain connects TRBV7-8 to TRBJ2-3; D may match TRBD1 or TRBD2 (5 bases each). Germline V CDR1 and CDR2: SGHVS, FQNEAQ. This CDR3 spans 15 amino acids. Trimming removed 1 base at V and 5 bases at J, with 13 bases between. The entire variable domain, with the rest obtained from reference TRBV7-8 and TRBJ2-3, is as follows: GAGVSQSPRYKVAKRGQDVALRCDPISGHVSLFWYQQALGQGPEFLTYFQNEAQLDKSGLPSDRFFAERPEGSVSTLKIQRTQQEDSAVYLCASSLEGARGDTQYFGPGTRLTVL.

The V gene is TRBV20-1, the J gene TRBJ2-1; no reliable D call. This CDR3 region has 16 residues. V was cut by 5 bases and J by 2 bases, with 19 bases left in between. Germline assignment: CDR1 DFQATT and CDR2 SNEGSKA (reference sequence). The DNA of the CDR3 is TGCAGTGCTTCCCCAAGGTGGGGTGCCACCTACAATGAGCAGTTCTTC. Its protein is CSASPRWGATYNEQFF.

This chain uses TRBV12-3 or TRBV12-4 with TRBJ2-3, with D possibly TRBD2 on 6 matching bases. There are 15 residues in the CDR3. V lost 6 bases, J lost 3 bases, and 16 bases lay in between. The CDR3 sequence: CASSKPGLKTDTQYF. CDR3 DNA sequence: TGTGCCAGCAGCAAACCGGGACTGAAGACAGATACGCAGTATTTT.

This chain joins TRBV5-1 and TRBJ2-3; D might be TRBD1 (6 bases). The CDR3 has 16 amino acids. Germline-derived CDR1 and CDR2 are SGHRS and YFSETQ. V shed 1 base and J shed 4 bases, with 16 bases lying between them. CDR3 amino acids: CASSLLASRGPDTQYF. In nucleotides, the CDR3 is TGCGCCAGCAGCTTGTTAGCTAGCAGGGGACCAGATACGCAGTATTTT. The variable domain in full, completed from reference TRBV5-1 and TRBJ2-3, reads KAGVTQTPRYLIKTRGQQVTLSCSPISGHRSVSWYQQTPGQGLQFLFEYFSETQRNKGNFPGRFSGRQFSNSRSEMNVSTLELGDSALYLCASSLLASRGPDTQYFGPGTRLTVL.

This clonotype has more than one count but fewer than ten. V and J are TRBV28 and TRBJ2-4; the D gene is possibly TRBD2 (6 bases). Per germline, CDR1 MDHEN and CDR2 SYDVKM. The CDR3 sequence is 15 residues long. The V and J ends lost 4 bases and 3 bases respectively, with 13 bases between them. CDR3 in amino acids: CASSSSSAGKNIQYF. Here the CDR3 DNA reads TGTGCCAGCAGTTCCAGCTCAGCGGGCAAAAACATTCAGTACTTC.

J is TRBJ2-1 and V is TRBV9; 8 nucleotides match TRBD2. Germline CDR1 reads SGDLS; CDR2 reads YYNGEE. The trim removed 4 bases at V and 6 bases at J, leaving 9 bases unmatched. The CDR3 has 15 amino acids. The CDR3 DNA follows: TGTGCCAGCAGCCTTAGCGGGGCCTATGGCAATGAGCAGTTCTTC. Amino acid sequence: CASSLSGAYGNEQFF.

The chain couples TRBV12-3 or TRBV12-4 to TRBJ2-2; TRBD1 matches 8 bases. CDR3 length: 16 residues. V lost 4 bases to trimming and J lost 3 bases; unmatched junction nucleotides: 7. The DNA of the CDR3 is TGTGCCAGCAGTTCCAGGGGGCGCGGGGACACCGGGGAGCTGTTTTTT. Translated: CASSSRGRGDTGELFF.

The chain recombines TRBV30 with TRBJ2-7, with D maybe TRBD1 (6 bases). V gave up 1 base and J gave up 0 bases, with 13 bases separating them. The CDR3 runs to 15 residues. Germline assignment: CDR1 GTSNPN and CDR2 SVGIG (reference sequence). CDR3 loop: CAWSGARGPSYEQYF. CDR3 DNA sequence: TGTGCCTGGAGTGGCGCCAGGGGCCCCTCCTACGAGCAGTACTTC.

This clonotype was seen a few times. This sequence joins TRBV11-2 and TRBJ2-1; a possible D gene is TRBD1 (5 bases). The CDR3 is made up of 19 amino acids. The V gene lost 0 bases and the J gene lost 5 bases, with 23 bases spanning the gap. CDR1 SGHAT and CDR2 FQNNGV come from the germline V gene. CDR3 DNA: TGTGCCAGCAGCTTAGAGGTCCAGGGTGAAGATGAATCGGACAATGAGCAGTTCTTC. Residues: CASSLEVQGEDESDNEQFF. The whole variable domain, filled in from reference TRBV11-2 and TRBJ2-1, reads EAGVAQSPRYKIIEKRQSVAFWCNPISGHATLYWYQQILGQGPKLLIQFQNNGVVDDSQLPKDRFSAERLKGVDSTLKIQPAKLEDSAVYLCASSLEVQGEDESDNEQFFGPGTRLTVL.

The rearrangement uses TRBV6-6 and TRBJ1-2; D is uncertain. This CDR3 has 12 residues. Germline CDR1 MNHNY, CDR2 SVGAGI (reference sequence). Deletions cut 0 bases from V and 10 bases from J, with 9 bases between. CDR3 in amino acids: CASSYSRADYTF. In nucleotides, the CDR3 is TGTGCCAGCAGTTACTCTCGAGCCGACTACACCTTC.